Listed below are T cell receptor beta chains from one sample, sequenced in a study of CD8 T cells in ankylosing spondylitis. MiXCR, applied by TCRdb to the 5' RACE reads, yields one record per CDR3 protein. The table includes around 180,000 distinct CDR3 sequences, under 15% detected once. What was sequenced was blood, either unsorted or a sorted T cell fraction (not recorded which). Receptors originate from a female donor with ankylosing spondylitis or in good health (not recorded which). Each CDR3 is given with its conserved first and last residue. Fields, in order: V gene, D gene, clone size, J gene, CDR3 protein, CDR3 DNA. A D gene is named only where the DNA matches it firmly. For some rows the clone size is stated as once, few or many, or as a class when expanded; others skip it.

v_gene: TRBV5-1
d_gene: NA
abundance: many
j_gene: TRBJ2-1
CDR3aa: CASSATGFDEQFF
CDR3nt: TGCGCCAGCAGCGCTACAGGGTTCGATGAGCAGTTCTTC

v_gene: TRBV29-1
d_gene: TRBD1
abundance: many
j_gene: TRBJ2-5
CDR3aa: CSVGQGQETQYF
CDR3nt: TGCAGCGTGGGACAGGGACAAGAGACCCAGTACTTC

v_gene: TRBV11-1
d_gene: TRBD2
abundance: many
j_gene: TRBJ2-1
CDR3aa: CASSLPPSSGDYNEQFF
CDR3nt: TGTGCCAGCAGCTTACCCCCTTCTAGCGGGGATTACAATGAGCAGTTCTTC

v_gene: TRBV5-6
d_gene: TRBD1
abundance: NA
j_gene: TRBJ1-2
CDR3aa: CASSGRDRAGGYTF
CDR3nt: TGTGCCAGCAGCGGCCGGGACAGGGCAGGGGGCTACACCTTC

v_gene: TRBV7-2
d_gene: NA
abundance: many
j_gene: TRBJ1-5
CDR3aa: CASSLGSSKPQHF
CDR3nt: TGTGCCAGCAGCTTAGGGTCCTCTAAGCCCCAGCATTTT

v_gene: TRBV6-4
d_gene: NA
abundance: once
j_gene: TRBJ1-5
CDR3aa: CASSTGPNQPQHF
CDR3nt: TGTGCCAGCAGTACAGGACCCAATCAGCCCCAGCATTTT

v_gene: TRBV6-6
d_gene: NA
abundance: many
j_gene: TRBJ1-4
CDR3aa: CASSGVREKLFF
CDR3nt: TGTGCCAGCAGCGGGGTTCGGGAAAAACTGTTTTTT

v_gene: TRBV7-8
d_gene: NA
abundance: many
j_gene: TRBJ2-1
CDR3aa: CASSLQASYNEQFF
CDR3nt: TGTGCCAGCAGCTTACAGGCCTCCTACAATGAGCAGTTCTTC

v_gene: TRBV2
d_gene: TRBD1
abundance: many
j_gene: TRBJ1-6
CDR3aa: CASIRDRLAPLHF
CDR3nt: TGTGCCAGTATCCGGGACAGATTAGCACCCCTCCACTTT

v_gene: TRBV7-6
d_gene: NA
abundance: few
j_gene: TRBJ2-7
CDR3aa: CASSSNRGSYEQYF
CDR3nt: TGTGCCAGCAGCTCGAATCGTGGATCCTACGAGCAGTACTTC

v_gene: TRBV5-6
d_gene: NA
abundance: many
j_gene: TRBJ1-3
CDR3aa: CASSLSRAGNTIYF
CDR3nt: TGTGCCAGCAGCTTGTCCAGGGCTGGAAACACCATATATTTT

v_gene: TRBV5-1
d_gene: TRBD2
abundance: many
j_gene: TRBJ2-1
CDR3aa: CASSLFGSGGIYNEQFF
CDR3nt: TGCGCCAGCAGCTTATTCGGTTCGGGAGGTATCTACAATGAGCAGTTCTTC

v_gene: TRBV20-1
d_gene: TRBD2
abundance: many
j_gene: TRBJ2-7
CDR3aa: CSAKLAGGSYEQYF
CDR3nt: TGCAGTGCCAAACTAGCGGGAGGTTCTTACGAGCAGTACTTC

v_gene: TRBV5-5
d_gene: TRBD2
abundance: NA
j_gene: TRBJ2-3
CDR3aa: CASTRDGTSGSLDTQYF
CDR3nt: TGTGCCAGCACCAGGGACGGGACTAGCGGGAGCCTAGATACGCAGTATTTT

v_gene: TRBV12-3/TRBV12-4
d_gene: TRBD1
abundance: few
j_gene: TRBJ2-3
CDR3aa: CASSSTAGTGETDTQYF
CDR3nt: TGTGCCAGCAGTTCCACAGCCGGGACAGGGGAGACAGATACGCAGTATTTT

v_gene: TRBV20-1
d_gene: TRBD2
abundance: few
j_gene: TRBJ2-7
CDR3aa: CSARGGRSSYEQYF
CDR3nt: TGCAGTGCTAGAGGCGGGAGGAGCTCCTACGAGCAGTACTTC

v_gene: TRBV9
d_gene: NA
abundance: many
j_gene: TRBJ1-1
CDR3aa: CASSPRGGNTEAFF
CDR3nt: TGTGCCAGCAGCCCGAGAGGGGGGAACACTGAAGCTTTCTTT

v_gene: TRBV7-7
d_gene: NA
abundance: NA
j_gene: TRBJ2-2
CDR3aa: CASSPKGTGELFF
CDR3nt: TGTGCTAGCAGCCCGAAGGGCACCGGGGAGCTGTTTTTT

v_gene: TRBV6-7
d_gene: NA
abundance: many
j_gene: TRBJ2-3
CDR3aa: CASSRGQGETDTQYF
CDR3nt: TGTGCCAGCAGTCGAGGGCAGGGTGAGACAGATACGCAGTATTTT

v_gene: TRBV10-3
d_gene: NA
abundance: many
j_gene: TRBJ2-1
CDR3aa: CAIRGANEQFF
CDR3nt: TGTGCCATCAGGGGGGCGAATGAGCAGTTCTTC

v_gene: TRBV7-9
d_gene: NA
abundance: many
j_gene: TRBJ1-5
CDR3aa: CASSSRTEPNQPQHF
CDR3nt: TGTGCCAGCAGCTCGAGGACAGAGCCCAATCAGCCCCAGCATTTT

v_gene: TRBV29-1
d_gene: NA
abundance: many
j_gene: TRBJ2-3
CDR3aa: CSATSFPEGSDTQYF
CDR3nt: TGCAGCGCTACTAGCTTCCCTGAAGGATCAGATACGCAGTATTTT

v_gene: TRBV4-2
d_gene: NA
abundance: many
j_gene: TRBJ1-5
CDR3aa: CASSQGSGGGVSNQPQHF
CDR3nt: TGTGCCAGCAGCCAAGGTTCAGGAGGAGGGGTTAGCAATCAGCCCCAGCATTTT

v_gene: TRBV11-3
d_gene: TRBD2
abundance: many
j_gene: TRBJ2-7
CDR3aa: CASSTLAGALYEQYF
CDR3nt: TGTGCCAGCAGCACCCTAGCGGGAGCACTATACGAGCAGTACTTC

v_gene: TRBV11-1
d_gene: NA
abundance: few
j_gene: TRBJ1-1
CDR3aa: CASSLGGLATEAFF
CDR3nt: TGTGCCAGCAGCTTAGGGGGGTTGGCCACTGAAGCTTTCTTT

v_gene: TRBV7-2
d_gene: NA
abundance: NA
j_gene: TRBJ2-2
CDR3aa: CASMLEGLGTGELFF
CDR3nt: TGTGCCTCAATGTTGGAGGGCCTGGGCACCGGGGAGCTGTTTTTT

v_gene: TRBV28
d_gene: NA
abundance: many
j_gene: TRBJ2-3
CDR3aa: CASSYSADTQYF
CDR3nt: TGTGCCAGCAGTTATAGTGCAGATACGCAGTATTTT

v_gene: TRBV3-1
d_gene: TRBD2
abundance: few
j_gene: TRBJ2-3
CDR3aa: CASSPSGRSTDTQYF
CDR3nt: TGTGCCAGCAGCCCAAGCGGGAGAAGCACAGATACGCAGTATTTT

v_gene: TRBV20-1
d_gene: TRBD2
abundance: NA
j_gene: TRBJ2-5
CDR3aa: CSAGSGRGSETQYF
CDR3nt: TGCAGTGCTGGTAGCGGGAGAGGGTCTGAGACCCAGTACTTC

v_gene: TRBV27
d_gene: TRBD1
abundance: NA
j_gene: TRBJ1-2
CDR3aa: CASSISVAAGGGYTF
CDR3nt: TGTGCCAGCAGTATTAGTGTGGCAGCAGGGGGTGGCTACACCTTC

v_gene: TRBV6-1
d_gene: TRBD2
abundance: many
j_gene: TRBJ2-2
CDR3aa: CASLLAGGTGELFF
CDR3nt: TGTGCCAGCCTGCTAGCGGGAGGTACCGGGGAGCTGTTTTTT

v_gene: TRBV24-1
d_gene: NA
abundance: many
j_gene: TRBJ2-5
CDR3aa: CATRGPLQETQYF
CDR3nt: TGTGCCACCAGAGGACCGCTACAAGAGACCCAGTACTTC

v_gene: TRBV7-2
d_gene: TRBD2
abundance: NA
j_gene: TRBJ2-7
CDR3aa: CASSFPGLAGVEQYF
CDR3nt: TGTGCCAGCAGCTTTCCGGGACTAGCGGGAGTCGAGCAGTACTTC

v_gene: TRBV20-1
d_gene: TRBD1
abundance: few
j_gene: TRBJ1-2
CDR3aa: CSAGQDLTFNYGYTF
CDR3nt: TGCAGTGCTGGACAGGACCTTACATTCAACTATGGCTACACCTTC

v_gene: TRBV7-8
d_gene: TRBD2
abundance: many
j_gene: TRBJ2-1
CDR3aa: CASSLAGGENEQFF
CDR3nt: TGTGCCAGCAGCTTAGCGGGAGGGGAAAATGAGCAGTTCTTC

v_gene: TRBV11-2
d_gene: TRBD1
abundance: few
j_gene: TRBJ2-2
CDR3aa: CASSPRWAGQGYTGELFF
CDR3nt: TGTGCCAGCAGCCCCCGCTGGGCGGGACAGGGGTACACCGGGGAGCTGTTTTTT

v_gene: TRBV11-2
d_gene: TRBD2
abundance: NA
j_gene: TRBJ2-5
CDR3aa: CASSLEAGGTVTQYF
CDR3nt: TGTGCCAGCAGCTTAGAAGCGGGAGGGACCGTGACCCAGTACTTC

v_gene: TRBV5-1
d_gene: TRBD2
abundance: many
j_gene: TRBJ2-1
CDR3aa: CASSPRGGPLGYSEQFF
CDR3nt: TGCGCCAGCAGCCCGCGGGGAGGGCCCCTTGGATACAGTGAGCAGTTCTTC

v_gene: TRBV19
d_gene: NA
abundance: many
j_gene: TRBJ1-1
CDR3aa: CASRRRQADTEAFF
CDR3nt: TGTGCCAGTAGACGGAGACAGGCGGACACTGAAGCTTTCTTT

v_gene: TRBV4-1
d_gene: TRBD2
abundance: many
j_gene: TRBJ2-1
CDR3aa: CASSQGPGGYNEQFF
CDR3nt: TGCGCCAGCAGCCAAGGTCCGGGAGGGTACAATGAGCAGTTCTTC

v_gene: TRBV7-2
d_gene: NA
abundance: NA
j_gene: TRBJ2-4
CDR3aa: CASSLDGGLGNIQYF
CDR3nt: TGTGCCAGCAGCTTAGACGGGGGGCTGGGAAACATTCAGTACTTC

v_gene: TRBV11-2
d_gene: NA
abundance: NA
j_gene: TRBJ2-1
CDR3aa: CASSLDRLNEQFF
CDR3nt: TGTGCCAGCAGCTTAGATCGGCTCAATGAGCAGTTCTTC

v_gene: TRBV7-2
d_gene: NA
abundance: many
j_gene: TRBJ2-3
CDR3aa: CASTAGRVNTDTQYF
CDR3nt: TGTGCCAGCACCGCGGGACGGGTCAACACAGATACGCAGTATTTT

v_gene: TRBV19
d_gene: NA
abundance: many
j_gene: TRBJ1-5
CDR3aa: CASSISAPVSQPQHF
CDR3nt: TGTGCCAGTAGTATCTCCGCACCTGTTAGCCAGCCCCAGCATTTT

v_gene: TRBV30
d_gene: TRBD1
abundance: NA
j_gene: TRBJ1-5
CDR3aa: CAWATTGSQHF
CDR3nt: TGTGCCTGGGCTACGACAGGGTCTCAGCATTTT

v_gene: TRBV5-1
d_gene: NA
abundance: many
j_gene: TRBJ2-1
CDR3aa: CASSRGRPYSSYNEQFF
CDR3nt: TGCGCCAGCAGCAGAGGACGCCCCTATTCGTCCTACAATGAGCAGTTCTTC